This entry features one T cell receptor (beta chain) sequence. CD45RO+ cells plus CCR7-negative CD45RA+ TemRA cells formed CD8 memory. The data were taken from a study of shared clonotypes between healthy human individuals. V lost 1 base and J lost 6, with 13 bases in between. The CDR3 runs 15 residues. In germline, CDR1 is SGHRS, CDR2 YFSETQ. Repertoires were generated with immunoSEQ multiplex PCR, while TCRdb's copy carries only in-frame clones and drops some. In the table there are roughly 410,000 clones, 95% to 97% of which are singletons. Material: memory CD8+ T cells sorted from blood. Specified subset: CD45RO+ cells pooled with CCR7-negative TemRA cells. The clonotype was recovered from a man aged 25-45 years in good health. The chain joins TRBV5-1 to TRBJ2-2; maybe TRBD1 (5 bases). CDR3 bases: TGCGCCAGCAGCTTGAGTACCAGGGATGCCGGGGAGCTGTTTTTT. Translated, it gives CASSLSTRDAGELFF.